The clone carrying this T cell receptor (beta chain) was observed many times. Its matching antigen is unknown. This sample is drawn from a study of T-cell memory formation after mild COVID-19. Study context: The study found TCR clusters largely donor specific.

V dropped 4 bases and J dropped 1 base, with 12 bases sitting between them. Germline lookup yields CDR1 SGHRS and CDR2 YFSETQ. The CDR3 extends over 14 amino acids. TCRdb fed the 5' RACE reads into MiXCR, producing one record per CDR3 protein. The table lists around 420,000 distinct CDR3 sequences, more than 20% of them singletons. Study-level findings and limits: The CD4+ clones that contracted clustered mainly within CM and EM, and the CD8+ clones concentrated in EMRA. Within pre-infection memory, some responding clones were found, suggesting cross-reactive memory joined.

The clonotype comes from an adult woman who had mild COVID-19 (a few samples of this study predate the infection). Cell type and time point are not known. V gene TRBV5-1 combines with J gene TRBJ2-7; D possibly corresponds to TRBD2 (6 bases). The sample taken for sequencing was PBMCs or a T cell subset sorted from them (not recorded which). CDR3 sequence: CASSLSAGSYEQYF. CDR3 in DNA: TGCGCCAGCAGCCTCTCGGCGGGGTCCTACGAGCAGTACTTC.